This T cell receptor beta chain was identified in a study of regulatory T cells in long-lasting Graves disease. Study-wide results and limits: Segments TRBV28, TRBJ1-2 and TRBJ2-5 showed preferential usage in persistent disease. Clonotypes that were public and shared totalled roughly 3,000 in persistent patients versus 800 to 1,000 in new patients.

This clonotype has just a few counts. Its antigen is not known. As for time point: persistent/refractory GD, antithyroid drugs over 5 years with positive TRAb. Making the TCR library involved RNA that had been extracted from PBMCs. The patients were drawn from one endocrinology department in Xi'an, China. To make TCR beta libraries, researchers used iRepertoire HTBI primers and Arm-PCR of CDR3 regions. TCRdb ran MiXCR on the multiplex PCR reads and lists one entry per CDR3 protein. The sample lists some 340,000 distinct CDR3 sequences, 20% to 25% occurring once. Germline V gives CDR1 SGHDN, CDR2 FVKESK. The CDR3 extends over 13 amino acids. With 5 bases removed from V and 4 bases from J, the gap between germline ends came to 11 bases.

The sample in question was peripheral blood mononuclear cells (PBMCs), obtained when the disease was refractory, from a patient treated with antithyroid drugs. V gene TRBV14 combines with J gene TRBJ1-1; D gene uncertain. The TCR was taken from a woman aged 40 to 50 with Graves disease. The CDR3 reads CASSAGLGTEAFF. For the CDR3, the DNA is TGTGCCAGCAGCGCCGGACTGGGCACTGAAGCTTTCTTT.